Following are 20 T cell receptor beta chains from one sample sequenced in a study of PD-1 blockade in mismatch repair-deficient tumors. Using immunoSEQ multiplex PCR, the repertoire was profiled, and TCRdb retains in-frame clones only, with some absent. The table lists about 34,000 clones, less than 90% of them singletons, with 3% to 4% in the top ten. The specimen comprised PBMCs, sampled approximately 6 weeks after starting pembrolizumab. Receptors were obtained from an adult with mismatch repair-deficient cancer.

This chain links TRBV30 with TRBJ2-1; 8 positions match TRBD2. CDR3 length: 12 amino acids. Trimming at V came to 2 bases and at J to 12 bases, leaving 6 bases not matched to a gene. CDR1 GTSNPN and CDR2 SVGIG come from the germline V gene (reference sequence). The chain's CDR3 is CAWSPSLAVQFF. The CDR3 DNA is TGTGCCTGGAGTCCCTCACTAGCGGTGCAGTTCTTC.

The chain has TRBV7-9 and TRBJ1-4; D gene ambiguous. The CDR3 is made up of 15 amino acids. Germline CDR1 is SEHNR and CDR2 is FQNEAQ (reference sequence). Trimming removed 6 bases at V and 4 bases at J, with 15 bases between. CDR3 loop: CASSPWAESNEKLFF. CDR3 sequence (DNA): TGTGCCAGCAGTCCGTGGGCAGAGAGTAATGAAAAACTGTTTTTT.

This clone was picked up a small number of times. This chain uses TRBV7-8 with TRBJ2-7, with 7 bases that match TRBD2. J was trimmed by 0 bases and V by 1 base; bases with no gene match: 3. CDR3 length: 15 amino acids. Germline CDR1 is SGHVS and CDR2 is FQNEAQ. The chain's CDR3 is CASSLGGSSSYEQYF. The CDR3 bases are TGTGCCAGCAGCTTAGGCGGGAGCAGCTCCTACGAGCAGTACTTC. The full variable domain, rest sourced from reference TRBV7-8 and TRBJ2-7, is GAGVSQSPRYKVAKRGQDVALRCDPISGHVSLFWYQQALGQGPEFLTYFQNEAQLDKSGLPSDRFFAERPEGSVSTLKIQRTQQEDSAVYLCASSLGGSSSYEQYFGPGTRLTVT.

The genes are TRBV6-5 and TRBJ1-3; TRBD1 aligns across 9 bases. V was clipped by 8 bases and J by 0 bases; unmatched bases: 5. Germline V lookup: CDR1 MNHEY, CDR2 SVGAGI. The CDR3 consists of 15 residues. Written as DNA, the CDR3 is TGTGCCAGCTCCGGACAGGGGCGCTCTGGAAACACCATATATTTT. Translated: CASSGQGRSGNTIYF.

The CDR3 loop is CASSLESRSYEQYF. CDR3 coding DNA: TGTGCCAGCAGCTTGGAGAGTCGGAGCTACGAGCAGTACTTC. The chain links TRBV5-6 to TRBJ2-7; D remains ambiguous. Trimming took off 0 bases at V and 3 bases at J, with 10 bases between the two ends. CDR3 length: 14 residues. Germline V gene lookup returns CDR1 SGHDT and CDR2 YYEEEE.

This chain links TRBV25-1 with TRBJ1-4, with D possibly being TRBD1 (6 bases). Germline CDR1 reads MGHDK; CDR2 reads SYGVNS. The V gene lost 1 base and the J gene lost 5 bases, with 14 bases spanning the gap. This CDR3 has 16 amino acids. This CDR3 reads CASSEWLQGTNEKLFF. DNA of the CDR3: TGTGCCAGCAGTGAATGGCTACAGGGCACGAATGAAAAACTGTTTTTT.

The CDR3 reads CASSPNKNTEAFF. For the CDR3, the DNA is TGTGCCAGCTCACCAAACAAGAACACTGAAGCTTTCTTT. The chain couples TRBV18 to TRBJ1-1; no definite D call. Germline V gene sequence: CDR1 KGHSH, CDR2 LQKENI. Trimming stripped 2 bases from V and 1 base from J, with 5 bases between. CDR3 length: 13 residues.

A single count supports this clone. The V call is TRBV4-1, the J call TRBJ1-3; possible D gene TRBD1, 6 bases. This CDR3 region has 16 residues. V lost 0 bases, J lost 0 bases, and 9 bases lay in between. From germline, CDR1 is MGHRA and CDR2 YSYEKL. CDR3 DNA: TGCGCCAGCAGCCAAGACCCGGACAGCTCTGGAAACACCATATATTTT. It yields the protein CASSQDPDSSGNTIYF.

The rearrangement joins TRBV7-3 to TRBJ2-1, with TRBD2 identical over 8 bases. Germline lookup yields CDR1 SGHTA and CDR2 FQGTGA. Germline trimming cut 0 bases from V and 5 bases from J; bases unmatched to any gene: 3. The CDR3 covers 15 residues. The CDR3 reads CASSLTPGGNNEQFF. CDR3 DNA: TGTGCCAGCAGCTTAACTCCGGGAGGGAACAATGAGCAGTTCTTC.

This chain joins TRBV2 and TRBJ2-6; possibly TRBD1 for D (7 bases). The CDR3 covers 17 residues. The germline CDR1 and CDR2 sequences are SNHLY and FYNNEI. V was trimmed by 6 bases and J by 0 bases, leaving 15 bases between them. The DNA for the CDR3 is TGTGCCAGCAGCAGGGGGGCCACTTTCTCTGGGGCCAACGTCCTGACTTTC. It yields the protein CASSRGATFSGANVLTF.

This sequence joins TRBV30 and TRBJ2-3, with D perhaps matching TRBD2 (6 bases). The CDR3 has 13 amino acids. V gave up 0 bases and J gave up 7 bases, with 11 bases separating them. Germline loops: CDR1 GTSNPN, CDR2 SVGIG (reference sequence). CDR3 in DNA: TGTGCCTGGAGTGTAAACGGGAGAAATACGCAGTATTTT. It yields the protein CAWSVNGRNTQYF.

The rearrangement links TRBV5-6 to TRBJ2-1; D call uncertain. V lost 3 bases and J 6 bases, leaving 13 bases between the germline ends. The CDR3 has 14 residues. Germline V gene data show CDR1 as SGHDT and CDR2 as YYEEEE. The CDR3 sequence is CASSSGRMGNEQFF. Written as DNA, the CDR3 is TGTGCCAGCAGCTCGGGTAGGATGGGCAATGAGCAGTTCTTC.

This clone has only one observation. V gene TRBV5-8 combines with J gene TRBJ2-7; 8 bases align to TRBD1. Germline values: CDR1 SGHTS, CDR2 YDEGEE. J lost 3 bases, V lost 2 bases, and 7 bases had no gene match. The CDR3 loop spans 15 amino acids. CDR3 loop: CASSFGQGAFYEQYF. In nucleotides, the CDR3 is TGTGCCAGCAGCTTCGGACAGGGTGCCTTCTACGAGCAGTACTTC.

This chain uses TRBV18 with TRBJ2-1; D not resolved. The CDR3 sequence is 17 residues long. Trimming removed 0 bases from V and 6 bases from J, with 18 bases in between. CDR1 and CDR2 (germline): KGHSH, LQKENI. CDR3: CASSPPVGSRYGNEQFF. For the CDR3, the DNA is TGTGCCAGCTCACCACCGGTGGGCTCCCGGTATGGCAATGAGCAGTTCTTC.

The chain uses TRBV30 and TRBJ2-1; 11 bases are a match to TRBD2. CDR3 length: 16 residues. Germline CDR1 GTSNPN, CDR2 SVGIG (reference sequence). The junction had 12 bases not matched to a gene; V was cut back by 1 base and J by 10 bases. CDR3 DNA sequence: TGTGCCTGGAGTGCTCCCTTAGCGGGAGGGCCCGGAGAGCAGTTCTTC. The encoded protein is CAWSAPLAGGPGEQFF.

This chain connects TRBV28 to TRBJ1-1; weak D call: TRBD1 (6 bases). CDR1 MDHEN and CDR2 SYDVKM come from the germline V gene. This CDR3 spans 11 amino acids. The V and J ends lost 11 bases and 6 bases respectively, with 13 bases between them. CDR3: CAARTVSEAFF. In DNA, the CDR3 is TGTGCCGCTCGGACAGTCTCTGAAGCTTTCTTT. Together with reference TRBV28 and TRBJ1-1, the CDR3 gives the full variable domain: DVKVTQSSRYLVKRTGEKVFLECVQDMDHENMFWYRQDPGLGLRLIYFSYDVKMKEKGDIPEGYSVSREKKERFSLILESASTNQTSMYLCAARTVSEAFFGQGTRLTVV.

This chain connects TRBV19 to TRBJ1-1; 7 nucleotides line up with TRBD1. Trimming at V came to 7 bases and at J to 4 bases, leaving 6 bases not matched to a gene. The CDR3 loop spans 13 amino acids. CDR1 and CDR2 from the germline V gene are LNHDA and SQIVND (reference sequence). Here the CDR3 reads CASKTGVSTEAFF. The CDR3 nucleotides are TGTGCCAGTAAAACAGGGGTGAGCACTGAAGCTTTCTTT.

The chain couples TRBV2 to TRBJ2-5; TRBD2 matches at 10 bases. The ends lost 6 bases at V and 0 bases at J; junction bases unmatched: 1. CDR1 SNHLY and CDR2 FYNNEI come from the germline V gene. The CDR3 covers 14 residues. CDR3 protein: CASSGLADQETQYF. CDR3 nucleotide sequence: TGTGCCAGCAGCGGACTAGCGGACCAAGAGACCCAGTACTTC.

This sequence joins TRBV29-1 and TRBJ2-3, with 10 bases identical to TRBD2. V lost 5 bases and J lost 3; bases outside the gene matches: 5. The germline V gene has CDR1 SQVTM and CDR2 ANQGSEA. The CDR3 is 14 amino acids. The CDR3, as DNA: TGCAGCGTTATCCTAGCGGGAGTGACAGATACGCAGTATTTT. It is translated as CSVILAGVTDTQYF.

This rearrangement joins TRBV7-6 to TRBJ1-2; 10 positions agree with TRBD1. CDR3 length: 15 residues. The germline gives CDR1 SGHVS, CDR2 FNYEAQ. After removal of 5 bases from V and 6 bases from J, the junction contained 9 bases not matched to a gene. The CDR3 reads CASSPQEGTGDGYTF. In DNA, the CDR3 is TGTGCCAGCAGCCCCCAAGAAGGGACAGGGGATGGCTACACCTTC.